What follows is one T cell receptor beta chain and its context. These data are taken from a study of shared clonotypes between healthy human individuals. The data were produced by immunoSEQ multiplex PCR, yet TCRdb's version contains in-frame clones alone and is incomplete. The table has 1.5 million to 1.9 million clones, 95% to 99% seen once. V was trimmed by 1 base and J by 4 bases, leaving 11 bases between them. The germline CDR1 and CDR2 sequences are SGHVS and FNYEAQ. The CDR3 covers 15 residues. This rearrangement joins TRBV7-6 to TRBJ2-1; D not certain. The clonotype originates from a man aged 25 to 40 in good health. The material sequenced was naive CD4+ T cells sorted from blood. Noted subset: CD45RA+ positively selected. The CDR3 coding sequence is TGTGCCAGCAGCTTAGGGAGTGGCCTTTACAATGAGCAGTTCTTC. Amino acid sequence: CASSLGSGLYNEQFF.